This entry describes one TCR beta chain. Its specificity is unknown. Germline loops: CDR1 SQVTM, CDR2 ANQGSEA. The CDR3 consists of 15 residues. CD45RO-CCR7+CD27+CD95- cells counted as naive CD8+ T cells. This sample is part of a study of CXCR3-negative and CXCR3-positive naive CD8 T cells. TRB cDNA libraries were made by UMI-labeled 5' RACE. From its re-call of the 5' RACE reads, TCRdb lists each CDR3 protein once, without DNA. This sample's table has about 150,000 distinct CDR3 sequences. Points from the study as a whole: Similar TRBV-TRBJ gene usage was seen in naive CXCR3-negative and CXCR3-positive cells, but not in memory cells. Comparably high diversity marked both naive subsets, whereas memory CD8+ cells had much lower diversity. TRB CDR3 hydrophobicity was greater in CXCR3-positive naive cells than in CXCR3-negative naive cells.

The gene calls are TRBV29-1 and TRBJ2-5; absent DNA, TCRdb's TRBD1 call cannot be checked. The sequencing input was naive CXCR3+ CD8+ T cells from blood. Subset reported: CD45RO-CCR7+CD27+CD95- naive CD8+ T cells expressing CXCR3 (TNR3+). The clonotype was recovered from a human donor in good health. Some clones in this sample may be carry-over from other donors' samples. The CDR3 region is CSVETLGDIQETQYF.